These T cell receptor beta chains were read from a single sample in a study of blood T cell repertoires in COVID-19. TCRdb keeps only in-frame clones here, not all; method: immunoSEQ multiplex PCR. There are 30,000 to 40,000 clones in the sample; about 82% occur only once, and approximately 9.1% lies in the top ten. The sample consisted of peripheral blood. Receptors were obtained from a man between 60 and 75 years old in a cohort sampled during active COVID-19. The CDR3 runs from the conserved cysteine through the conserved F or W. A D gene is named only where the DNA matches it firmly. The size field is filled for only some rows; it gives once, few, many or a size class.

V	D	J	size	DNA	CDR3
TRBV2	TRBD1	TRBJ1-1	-	TGTGCCAGCGGCACGGGGACAGTATCAGAAGCTTTCTTT	CASGTGTVSEAFF
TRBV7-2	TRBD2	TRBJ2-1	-	TGTGCCAGCGTCCCTAGCGGGGTAAACAATGAGCAGTTCTTC	CASVPSGVNNEQFF
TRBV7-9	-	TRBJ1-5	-	TGTGCCAGCAGCTTAGCGACCACAGGGTACGGCCAGCCCCAGCATTTT	CASSLATTGYGQPQHF
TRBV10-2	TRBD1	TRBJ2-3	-	TGCGCCACTCTGGGACAGGCCGGAGCAGATACGCAGTATTTT	CATLGQAGADTQYF
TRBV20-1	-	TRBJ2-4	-	TGCAGTGCTACACCAGGCAACATTCAGTACTTC	CSATPGNIQYF
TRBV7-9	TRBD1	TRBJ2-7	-	TGTGCCAGCAGCTTACAGGGGGCGCGTCTGGCCGAGCAGTACTTC	CASSLQGARLAEQYF
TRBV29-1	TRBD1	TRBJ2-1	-	TGCAGCGCAGAGACAGGGGGCAGGCAGTTCTTC	CSAETGGRQFF
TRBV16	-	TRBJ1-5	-	TGTGCCAGCAGCCAATCTCGCGGGCAGCCCCAGCATTTT	CASSQSRGQPQHF
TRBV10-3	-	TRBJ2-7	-	TGTGCCATCACACAGCGGGTAAATAGCGAGCAGTACTTC	CAITQRVNSEQYF
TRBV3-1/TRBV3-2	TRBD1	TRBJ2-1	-	TGTGCCAGCAGCCACCCCCGGGACAGGGAGAAGGGTGAGCAGTTCTTC	CASSHPRDREKGEQFF
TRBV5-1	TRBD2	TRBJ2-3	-	TGCGCCAGCAGCTTGTTGGCCACTAGCGGACTCCCAGATACGCAGTATTTT	CASSLLATSGLPDTQYF
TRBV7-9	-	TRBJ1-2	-	TGTGCCTACGGGACGGGGGTTGGCGGCTACACCTTC	CAYGTGVGGYTF
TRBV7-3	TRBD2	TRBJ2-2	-	TGTGCCAGCAGCTTAGGGTCGGGAGGAACCGGGGAGCTGTTTTTT	CASSLGSGGTGELFF
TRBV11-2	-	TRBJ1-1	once	TGTGCCAGCAGCCCTCCGGGGGGGGCAGGAACTGAAGCTTTCTTT	CASSPPGGAGTEAFF
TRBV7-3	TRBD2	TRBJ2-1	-	TGTGCCAGCAGCGCACAACCGGGACTAGCGCTGAGCTCCTACAATGAGCAGTTCTTC	CASSAQPGLALSSYNEQFF